This T cell receptor (beta chain) was identified during a study of human T cells and chemical hapten exposure. Study overall: Alopecia universalis, totalis or areata was present in patients who were mostly female.

General study findings and limits: All donors were alopecia patients, so their immunity may differ from that of healthy people.

About this clonotype itself: The target antigen is unknown. This clone may be a read error of a much larger clone one base away.

In the study's own analysis: Per sample, the median was about 88,000 TCRs, with values from 23,224 to 690,600. TCRdb itself ran the RACE reads through MiXCR, one entry per CDR3 protein. V and J calls and clone size were set by TCRdb, not the authors. The table lists about 110,000 distinct CDR3 sequences, 9% to 15% of them singletons. The CDR3 length is 15 residues. Time point defined: pre-sensitization, week 0. The sample's treatment: therapeutic diphenylcyclopropenone sensitization with weekly scalp DPC. In every case, blood was obtained before the patch test was applied. The TCR sequence derives from a woman aged 50 to 60 with alopecia areata. Some clones in this sample may be carry-over from other donors' samples. The chain links TRBV12-3 or TRBV12-4 to TRBJ2-1; TRBD2 aligns across 8 bases. The material was whole blood, obtained in connection with sensitization to the hapten diphenylcyclopropenone (DPC). DNA of the CDR3: TGTGCCAGCAGAGAACTAGCGGAGTCCTGCAATGAGCAGTTCTTC. Protein sequence: CASRELAESCNEQFF.